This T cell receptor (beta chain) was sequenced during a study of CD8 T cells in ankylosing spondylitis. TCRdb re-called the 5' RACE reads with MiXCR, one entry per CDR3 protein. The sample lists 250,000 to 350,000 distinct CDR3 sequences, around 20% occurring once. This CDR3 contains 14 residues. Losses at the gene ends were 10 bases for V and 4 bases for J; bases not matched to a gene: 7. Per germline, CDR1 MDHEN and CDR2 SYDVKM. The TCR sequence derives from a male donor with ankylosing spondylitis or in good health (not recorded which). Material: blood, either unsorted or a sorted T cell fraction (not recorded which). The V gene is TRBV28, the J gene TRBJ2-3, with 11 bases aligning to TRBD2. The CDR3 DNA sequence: TGTGCCAACAGAGCGGGACTAGCGGCAGATACGCAGTATTTT. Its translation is CANRAGLAADTQYF.